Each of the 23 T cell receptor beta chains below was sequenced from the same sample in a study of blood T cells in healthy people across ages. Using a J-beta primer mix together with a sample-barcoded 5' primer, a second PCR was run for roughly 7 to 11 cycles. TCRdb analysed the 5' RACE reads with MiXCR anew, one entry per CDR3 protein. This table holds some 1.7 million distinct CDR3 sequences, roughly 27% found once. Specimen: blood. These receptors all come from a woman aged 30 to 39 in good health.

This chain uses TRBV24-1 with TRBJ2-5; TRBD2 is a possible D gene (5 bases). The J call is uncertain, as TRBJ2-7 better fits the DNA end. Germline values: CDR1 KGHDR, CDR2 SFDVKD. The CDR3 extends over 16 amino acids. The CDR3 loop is CATSEPPTGIAYEQYF. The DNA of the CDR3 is TGTGCCACCAGTGAGCCCCCGACGGGGATCGCCTACGAGCAGTACTTC.

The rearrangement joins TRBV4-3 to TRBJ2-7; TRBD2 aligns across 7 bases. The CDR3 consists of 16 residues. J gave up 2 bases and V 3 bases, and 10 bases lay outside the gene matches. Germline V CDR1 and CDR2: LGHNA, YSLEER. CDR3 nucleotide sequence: TGCGCCAGCAGCCATGATCTCACTAGCGCGCCCTACGAGCAGTACTTC. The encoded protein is CASSHDLTSAPYEQYF.

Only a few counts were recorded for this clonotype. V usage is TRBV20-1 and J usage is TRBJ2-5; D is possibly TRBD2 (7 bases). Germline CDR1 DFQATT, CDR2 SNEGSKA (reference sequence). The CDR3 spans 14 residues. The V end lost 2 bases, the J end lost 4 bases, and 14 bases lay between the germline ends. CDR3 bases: TGCAGTGCTAGACTACGGGGGGCTCGAGAGACCCAGTACTTC. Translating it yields CSARLRGARETQYF.

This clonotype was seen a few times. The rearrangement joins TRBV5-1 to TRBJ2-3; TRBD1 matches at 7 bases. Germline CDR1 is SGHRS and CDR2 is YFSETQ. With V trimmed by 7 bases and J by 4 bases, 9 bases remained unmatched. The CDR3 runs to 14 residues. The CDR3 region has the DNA TGCGCCAGCCAGACGACAGGGATGGCAGATACGCAGTATTTT. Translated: CASQTTGMADTQYF.

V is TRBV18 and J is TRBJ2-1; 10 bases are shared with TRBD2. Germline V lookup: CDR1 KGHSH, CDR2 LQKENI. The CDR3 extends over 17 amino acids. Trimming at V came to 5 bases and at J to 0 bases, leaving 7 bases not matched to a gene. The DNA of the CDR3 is TGTGCCAGCTCAGAGACTAGCGGGCCGAGCTCCTACAATGAGCAGTTCTTC. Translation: CASSETSGPSSYNEQFF.

The CDR3 loop reads CASSVDSARINTEAFF. The CDR3, as DNA: TGTGCCAGCAGCGTAGATTCGGCACGGATAAACACTGAAGCTTTCTTT. The chain combines TRBV9 with TRBJ1-1; D unclear. V lost 0 bases and J lost 2, with 14 bases in between. Germline CDR1 SGDLS, CDR2 YYNGEE. The CDR3 has 16 amino acids.

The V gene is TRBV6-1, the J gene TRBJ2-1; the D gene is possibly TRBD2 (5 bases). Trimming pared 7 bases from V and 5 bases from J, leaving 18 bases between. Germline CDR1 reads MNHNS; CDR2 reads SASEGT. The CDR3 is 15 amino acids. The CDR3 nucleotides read TGTGCCAGCACCCCACAGAAAACTAGGGACAATGAGCAGTTCTTC. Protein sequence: CASTPQKTRDNEQFF.

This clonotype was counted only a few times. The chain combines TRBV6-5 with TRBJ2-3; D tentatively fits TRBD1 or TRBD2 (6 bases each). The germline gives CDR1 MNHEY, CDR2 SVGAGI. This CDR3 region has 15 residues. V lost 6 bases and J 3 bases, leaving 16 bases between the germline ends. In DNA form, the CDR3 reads TGTGCCAGCAGGGTGACTTGGGGGGCAACAGATACGCAGTATTTT. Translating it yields CASRVTWGATDTQYF.

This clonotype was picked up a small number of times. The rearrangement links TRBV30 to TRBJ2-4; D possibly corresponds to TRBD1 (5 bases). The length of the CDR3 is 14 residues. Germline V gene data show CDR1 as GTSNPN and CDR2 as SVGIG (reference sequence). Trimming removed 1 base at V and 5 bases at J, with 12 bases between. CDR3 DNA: TGTGCCTGGAGTGAAGGGGCAGAAGAAAACATTCAGTACTTC. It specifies CAWSEGAEENIQYF.

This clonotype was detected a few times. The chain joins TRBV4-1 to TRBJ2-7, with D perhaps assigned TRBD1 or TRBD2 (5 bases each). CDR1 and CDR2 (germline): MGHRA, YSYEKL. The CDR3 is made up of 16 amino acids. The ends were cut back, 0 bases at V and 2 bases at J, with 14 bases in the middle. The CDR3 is CASSQESRGPPYEQYF. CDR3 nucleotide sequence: TGCGCCAGCAGCCAAGAGTCGAGGGGCCCACCCTACGAGCAGTACTTC.

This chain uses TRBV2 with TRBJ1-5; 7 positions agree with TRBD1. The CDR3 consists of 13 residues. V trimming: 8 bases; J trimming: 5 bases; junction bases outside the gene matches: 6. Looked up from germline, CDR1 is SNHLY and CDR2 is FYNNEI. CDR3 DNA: TGTGCCAGCCGGGACAGCCGTGATCAGCCCCAGCATTTT. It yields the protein CASRDSRDQPQHF. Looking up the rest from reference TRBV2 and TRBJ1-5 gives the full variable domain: EPEVTQTPSHQVTQMGQEVILRCVPISNHLYFYWYRQILGQKVEFLVSFYNNEISEKSEIFDDQFSVERPDGSNFTLKIRSTKLEDSAMYFCASRDSRDQPQHFGDGTRLSIL.

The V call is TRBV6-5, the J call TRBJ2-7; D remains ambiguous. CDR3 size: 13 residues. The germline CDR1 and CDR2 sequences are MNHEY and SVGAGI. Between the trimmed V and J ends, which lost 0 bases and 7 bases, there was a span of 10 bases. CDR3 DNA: TGTGCCAGCAGTTACTCCCCTAACAATGAGCAGTACTTC. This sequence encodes CASSYSPNNEQYF.

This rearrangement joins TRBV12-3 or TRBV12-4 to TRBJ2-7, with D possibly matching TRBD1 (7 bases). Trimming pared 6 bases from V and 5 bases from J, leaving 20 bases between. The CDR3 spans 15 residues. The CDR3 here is CASRAGQRYSNEQYF. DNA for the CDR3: TGTGCCAGCAGGGCGGGACAGCGCTATTCCAACGAGCAGTACTTC.

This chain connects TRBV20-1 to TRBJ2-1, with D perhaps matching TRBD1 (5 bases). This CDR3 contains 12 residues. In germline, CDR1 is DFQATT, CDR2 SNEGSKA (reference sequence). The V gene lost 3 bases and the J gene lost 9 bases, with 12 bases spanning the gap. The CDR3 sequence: CSARTVVGEQFF. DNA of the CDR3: TGCAGTGCTAGGACAGTAGTCGGTGAGCAGTTCTTC.

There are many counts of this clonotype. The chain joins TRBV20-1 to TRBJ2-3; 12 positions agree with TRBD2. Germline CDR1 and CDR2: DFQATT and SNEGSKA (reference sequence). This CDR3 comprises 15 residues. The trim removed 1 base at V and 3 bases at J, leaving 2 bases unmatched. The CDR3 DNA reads TGCAGTGCTAGAGTTGGGACTAGCGGGACAGATACGCAGTATTTT. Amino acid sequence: CSARVGTSGTDTQYF.

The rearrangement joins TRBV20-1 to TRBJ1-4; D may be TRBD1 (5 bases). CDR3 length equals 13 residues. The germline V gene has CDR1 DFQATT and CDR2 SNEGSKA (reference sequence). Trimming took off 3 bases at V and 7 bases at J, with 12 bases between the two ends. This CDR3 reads CSASGPGGEKLFF. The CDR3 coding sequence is TGCAGTGCTAGCGGGCCCGGGGGTGAAAAACTGTTTTTT.

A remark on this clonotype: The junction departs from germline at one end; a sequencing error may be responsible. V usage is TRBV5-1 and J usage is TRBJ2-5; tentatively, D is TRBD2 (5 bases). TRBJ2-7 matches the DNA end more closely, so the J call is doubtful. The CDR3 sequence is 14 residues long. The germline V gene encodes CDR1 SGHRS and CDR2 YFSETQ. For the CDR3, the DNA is TGCGTCAGCAGCTTATCACCGGACTTCTACGAGCAGTACTTC. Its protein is CVSSLSPDFYEQYF.

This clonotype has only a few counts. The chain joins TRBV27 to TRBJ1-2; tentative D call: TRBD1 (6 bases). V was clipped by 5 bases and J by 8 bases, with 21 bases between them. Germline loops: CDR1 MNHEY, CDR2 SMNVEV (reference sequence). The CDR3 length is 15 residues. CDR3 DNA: TGTGCCAGCAGTCGCTCCTCGGACAGCCCTCTCGGCTACACCTTC. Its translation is CASSRSSDSPLGYTF.

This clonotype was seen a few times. DNA for the CDR3: TGCGCCAGCAGCCAACCGGGGGGGCCATCCTACAATGAGCAGTTCTTC. Amino acids: CASSQPGGPSYNEQFF. This chain joins TRBV5-1 and TRBJ2-1, with 8 bases fitting TRBD2. The junction had 7 bases not matched to a gene; V was cut back by 4 bases and J by 1 base. There are 16 residues in the CDR3. Germline values: CDR1 SGHRS, CDR2 YFSETQ.

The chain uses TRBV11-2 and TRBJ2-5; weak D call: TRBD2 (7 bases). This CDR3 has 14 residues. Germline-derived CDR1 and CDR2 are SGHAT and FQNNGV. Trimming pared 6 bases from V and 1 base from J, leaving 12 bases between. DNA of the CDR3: TGTGCCAGCAGGTGGGGGGGCAGCCAAGAGACCCAGTACTTC. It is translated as CASRWGGSQETQYF.

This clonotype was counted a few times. Written as DNA, the CDR3 is TGTGCTAGTGCCCTAGCGGACTCCTACAATGAGCAGTTCTTC. It is translated as CASALADSYNEQFF. The chain recombines TRBV12-5 with TRBJ2-1, with 7 bases aligning to TRBD2. J gave up 0 bases and V 7 bases, and 3 bases lay outside the gene matches. CDR1 and CDR2 (germline): LGHNT, FRNRAP. The CDR3 has 14 amino acids.

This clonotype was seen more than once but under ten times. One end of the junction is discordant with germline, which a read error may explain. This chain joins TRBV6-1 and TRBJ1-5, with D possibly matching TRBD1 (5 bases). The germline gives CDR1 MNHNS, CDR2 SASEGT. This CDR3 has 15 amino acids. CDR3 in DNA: TGTGCCAGCAGTGAAGCTGTCTTGGGGGGTCAGCCCCGGCATTTT. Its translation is CASSEAVLGGQPRHF.

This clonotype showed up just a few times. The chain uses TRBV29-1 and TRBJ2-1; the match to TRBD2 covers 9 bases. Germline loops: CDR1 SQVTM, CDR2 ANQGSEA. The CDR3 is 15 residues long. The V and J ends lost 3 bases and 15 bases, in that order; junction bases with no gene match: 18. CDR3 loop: CSVDASLFGASGTFF. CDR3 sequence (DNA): TGCAGCGTTGATGCGAGTTTATTTGGGGCTAGCGGGACGTTCTTC.